Sequencing of this T cell receptor beta chain was carried out in a study of OX40 agonist ivuxolimab in advanced cancers. Germline values: CDR1 MDHEN, CDR2 SYDVKM. V shed 10 bases and J shed 4 bases, with 14 bases lying between them. The CDR3 spans 12 residues. The assay was immunoSEQ multiplex PCR, and TCRdb's table has in-frame clones only and misses some. Of about 69,000 clones listed, around 90% are singletons. The source material was CD4+ or CD8+ T cells sorted from blood, sampled in a trial of the OX40 agonist ivuxolimab. This rearrangement joins TRBV28 to TRBJ2-7; possible D gene TRBD2, 6 bases. The sequence came from an adult with an advanced solid tumor such as melanoma, head and neck, liver or kidney cancer. CDR3 nucleotide sequence: TGTGCCACCGCGGGGTACAGGTACGAGCAGTACTTC. Amino acid sequence: CATAGYRYEQYF.